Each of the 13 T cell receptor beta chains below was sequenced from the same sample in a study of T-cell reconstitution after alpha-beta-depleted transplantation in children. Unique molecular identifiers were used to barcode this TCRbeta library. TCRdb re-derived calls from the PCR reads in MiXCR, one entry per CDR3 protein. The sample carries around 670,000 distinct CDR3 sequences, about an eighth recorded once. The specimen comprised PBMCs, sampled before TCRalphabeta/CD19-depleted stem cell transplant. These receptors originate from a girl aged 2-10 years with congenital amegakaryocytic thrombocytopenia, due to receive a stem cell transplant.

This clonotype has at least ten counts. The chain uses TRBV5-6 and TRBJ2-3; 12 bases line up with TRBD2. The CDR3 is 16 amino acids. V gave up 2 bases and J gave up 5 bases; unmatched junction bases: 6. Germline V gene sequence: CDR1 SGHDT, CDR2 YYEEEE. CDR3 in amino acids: CASSFWASGRVDTQYF. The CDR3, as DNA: TGTGCCAGCAGCTTCTGGGCTAGCGGGAGGGTAGATACGCAGTATTTT.

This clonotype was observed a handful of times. The chain's CDR3 is CASSILETQYF. CDR3 bases: TGTGCCAGCAGTATACTGGAGACCCAGTACTTC. The J gene is TRBJ2-5, the V gene TRBV3-1; no firm D call. Trimming took 6 bases from V and 5 from J, leaving 7 bases between them. This CDR3 comprises 11 residues. Germline-derived CDR1 and CDR2 are LGHDT and YNNKEL (reference sequence).

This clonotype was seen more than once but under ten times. The CDR3 DNA reads as TGTGCCAGCAGCTTAACCCTATCAGGTATCGGAGTACCCTACGAGCAGTACTTC. Its translation: CASSLTLSGIGVPYEQYF. This chain uses TRBV7-2 with TRBJ2-7; D is undetermined. Germline V lookup: CDR1 SGHTA, CDR2 FQGNSA. The CDR3 spans 18 residues. V shed 2 bases and J shed 2 bases, with 22 bases lying between them.

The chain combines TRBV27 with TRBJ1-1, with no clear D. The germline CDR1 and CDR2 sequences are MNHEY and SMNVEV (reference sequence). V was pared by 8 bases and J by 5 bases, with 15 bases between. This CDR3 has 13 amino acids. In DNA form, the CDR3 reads TGTGCCAGCCGCAGTATCCTGAGGACTGAAGCTTTCTTT. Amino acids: CASRSILRTEAFF.

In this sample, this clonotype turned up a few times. The CDR3 DNA reads as TGTGCCGGTTCCCAGGGGAACACTGAAGCTTTCTTT. Protein sequence: CAGSQGNTEAFF. The chain carries TRBV7-9 and TRBJ1-1; a weak D match, TRBD1 (5 bases). Germline values: CDR1 SEHNR, CDR2 FQNEAQ (reference sequence). V was pared by 11 bases and J by 1 base, with 11 bases between. This CDR3 has 12 residues.

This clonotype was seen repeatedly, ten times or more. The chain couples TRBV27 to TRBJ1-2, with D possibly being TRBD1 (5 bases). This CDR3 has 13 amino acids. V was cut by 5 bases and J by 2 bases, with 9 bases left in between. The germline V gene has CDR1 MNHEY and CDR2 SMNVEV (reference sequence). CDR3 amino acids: CASSEGPNYGYTF. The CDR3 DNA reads TGTGCCAGCAGTGAGGGACCGAACTATGGCTACACCTTC.

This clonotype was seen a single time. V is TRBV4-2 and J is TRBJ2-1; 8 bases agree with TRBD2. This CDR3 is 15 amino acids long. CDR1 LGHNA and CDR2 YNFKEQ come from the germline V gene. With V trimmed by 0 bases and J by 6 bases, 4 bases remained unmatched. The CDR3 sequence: CASSQDSGASNEQFF. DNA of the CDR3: TGTGCCAGCAGCCAAGATAGCGGGGCAAGCAATGAGCAGTTCTTC.

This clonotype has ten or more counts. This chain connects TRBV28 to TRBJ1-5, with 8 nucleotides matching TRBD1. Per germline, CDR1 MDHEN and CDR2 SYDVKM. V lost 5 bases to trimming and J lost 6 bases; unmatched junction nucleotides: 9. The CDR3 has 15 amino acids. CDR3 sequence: CASSPQGGGGQPQHF. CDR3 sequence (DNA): TGTGCCAGCAGTCCACAGGGGGGCGGAGGTCAGCCCCAGCATTTT.

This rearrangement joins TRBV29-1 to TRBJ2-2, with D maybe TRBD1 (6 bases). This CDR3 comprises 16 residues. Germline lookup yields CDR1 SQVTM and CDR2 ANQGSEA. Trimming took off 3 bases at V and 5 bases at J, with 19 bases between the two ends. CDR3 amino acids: CSVDQGLGPGTGELFF. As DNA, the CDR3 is TGCAGCGTTGACCAGGGGCTCGGGCCTGGGACCGGGGAGCTGTTTTTT.

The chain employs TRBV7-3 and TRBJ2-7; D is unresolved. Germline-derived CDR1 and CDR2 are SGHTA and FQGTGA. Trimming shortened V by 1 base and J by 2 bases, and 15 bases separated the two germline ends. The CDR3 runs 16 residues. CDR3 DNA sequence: TGTGCCAGCAGCTTAATTATAGCCGGCCCCCCCTACGAGCAGTACTTC. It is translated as CASSLIIAGPPYEQYF.

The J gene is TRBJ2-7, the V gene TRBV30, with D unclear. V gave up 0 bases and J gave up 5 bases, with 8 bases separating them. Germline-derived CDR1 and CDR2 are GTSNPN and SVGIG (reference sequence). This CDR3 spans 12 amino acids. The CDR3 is CAWSVSINEQYF. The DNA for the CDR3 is TGTGCCTGGAGTGTAAGTATAAACGAGCAGTACTTC.

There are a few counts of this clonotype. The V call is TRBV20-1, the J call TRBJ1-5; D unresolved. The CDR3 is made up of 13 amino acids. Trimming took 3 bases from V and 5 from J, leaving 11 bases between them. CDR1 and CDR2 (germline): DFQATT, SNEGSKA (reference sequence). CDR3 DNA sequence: TGCAGTGCTAGTCCGACATTTCATCAGCCCCAGCATTTT. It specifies CSASPTFHQPQHF.

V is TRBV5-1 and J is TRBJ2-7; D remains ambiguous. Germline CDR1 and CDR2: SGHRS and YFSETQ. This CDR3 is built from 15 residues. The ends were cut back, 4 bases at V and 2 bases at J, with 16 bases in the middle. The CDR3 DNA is TGCGCCAGCAGCATTGCTCCTGGGGATACCTACGAGCAGTACTTC. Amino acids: CASSIAPGDTYEQYF.